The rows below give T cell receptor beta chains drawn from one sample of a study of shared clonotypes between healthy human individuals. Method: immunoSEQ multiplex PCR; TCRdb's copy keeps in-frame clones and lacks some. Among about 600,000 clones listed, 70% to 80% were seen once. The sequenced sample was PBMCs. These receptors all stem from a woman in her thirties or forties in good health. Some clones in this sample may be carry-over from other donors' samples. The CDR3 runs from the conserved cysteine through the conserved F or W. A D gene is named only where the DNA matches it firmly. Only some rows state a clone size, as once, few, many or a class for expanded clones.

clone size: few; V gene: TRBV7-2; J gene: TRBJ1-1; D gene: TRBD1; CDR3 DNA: TGTGCCAGCAGCTTAGACAGGGGGGCTACTGAAGCTTTCTTT; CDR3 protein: CASSLDRGATEAFF
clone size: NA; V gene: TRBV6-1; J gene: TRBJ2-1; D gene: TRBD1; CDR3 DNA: TGTGCCAGCAACCGGGACAGGGATTTAGGGCAGTTCTTC; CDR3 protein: CASNRDRDLGQFF
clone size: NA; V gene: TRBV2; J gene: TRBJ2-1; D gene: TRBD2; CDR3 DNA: TGTGCCGTGACTAGCTTCAGTGAGCAGTTCTTC; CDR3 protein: CAVTSFSEQFF
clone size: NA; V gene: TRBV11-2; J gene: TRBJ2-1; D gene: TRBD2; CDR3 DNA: TGTGCCAGCAGACTAGCGGGAGAGCATAATGAGCAGTTCTTC; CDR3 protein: CASRLAGEHNEQFF
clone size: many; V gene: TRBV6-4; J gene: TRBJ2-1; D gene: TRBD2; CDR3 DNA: TGTGCCAGCAGTGAATCTAGCGGGAGCACGGACGAGCAGTTCTTC; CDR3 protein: CASSESSGSTDEQFF
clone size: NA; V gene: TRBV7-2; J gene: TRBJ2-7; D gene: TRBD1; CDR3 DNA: TGTGCCAGCAGCTCACGGGACAGGGCAACCTACGAGCAGTACTTC; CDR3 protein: CASSSRDRATYEQYF
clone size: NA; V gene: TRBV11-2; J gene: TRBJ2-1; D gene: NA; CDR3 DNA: TGTGCCAGCAGCTTAGTATGGGGCAGAGATTGGGGTGAGCAGTTCTTC; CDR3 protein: CASSLVWGRDWGEQFF
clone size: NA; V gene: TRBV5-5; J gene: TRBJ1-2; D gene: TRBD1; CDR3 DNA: TGTGCCAGCAGCCGAACGGGACAGCTAAACTATGGCTACACCTTC; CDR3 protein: CASSRTGQLNYGYTF
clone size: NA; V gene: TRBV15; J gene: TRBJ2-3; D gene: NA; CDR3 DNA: TGTGCCACCAGCAGAGTAGGGAATCCCACAGATACGCAGTATTTT; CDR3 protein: CATSRVGNPTDTQYF
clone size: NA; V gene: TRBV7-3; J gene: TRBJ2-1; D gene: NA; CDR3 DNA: TGTGCCAGCAGCTTAGGAGGCCCTAATGAGCAGTTCTTC; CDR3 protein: CASSLGGPNEQFF
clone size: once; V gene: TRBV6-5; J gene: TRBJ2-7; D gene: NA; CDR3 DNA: TGTGCCAGCAGTTCCCGCTACGAGCAGTACTTC; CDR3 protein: CASSSRYEQYF
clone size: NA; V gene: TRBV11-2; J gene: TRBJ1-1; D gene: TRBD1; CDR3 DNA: TGTGCCAGCAGCTCGCTACAGGGGTTGGGGACTGAAGCTTTCTTT; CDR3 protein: CASSSLQGLGTEAFF
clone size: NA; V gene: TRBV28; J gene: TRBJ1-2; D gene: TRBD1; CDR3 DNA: TGTGCCAGCAGCCTGTTACCGGGACAGGGAAGTGGTGGCTACACCTTC; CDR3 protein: CASSLLPGQGSGGYTF
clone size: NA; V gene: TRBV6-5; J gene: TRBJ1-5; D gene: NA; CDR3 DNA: TGTGCCAGCAGACTTGACGCTCAGCCCCAGCATTTT; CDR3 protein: CASRLDAQPQHF
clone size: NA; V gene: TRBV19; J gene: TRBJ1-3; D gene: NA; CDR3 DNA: TGTGCCTCTAACCCGGGACACGCAATTTCGACTGGAAACACCATATATTTT; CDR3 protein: CASNPGHAISTGNTIYF
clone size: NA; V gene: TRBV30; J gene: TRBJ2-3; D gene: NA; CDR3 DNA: TGTGCCTGGAATGGGGCAGATACGCAGTATTTT; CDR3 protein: CAWNGADTQYF